This passage covers 5 T cell receptor beta chains from one sample sequenced in a study of OX40 agonist ivuxolimab in advanced cancers. Assay: immunoSEQ multiplex PCR; the TCRdb copy retains only in-frame clones and omits some. The table shows 60,000 to 80,000 clones, with around 82% occurring only once. The sample in question was CD4+ or CD8+ T cells sorted from blood, obtained in a trial of the OX40 agonist ivuxolimab. The receptor source for this set is an adult with an advanced solid tumor such as melanoma, head and neck, liver or kidney cancer.

This rearrangement joins TRBV19 to TRBJ1-2; D is ambiguous. The CDR3 consists of 14 residues. CDR1 LNHDA and CDR2 SQIVND come from the germline V gene (reference sequence). The V end was cut by 3 bases, the J end by 2 bases, with 10 bases between. CDR3 sequence: CASSIGQVNYGYTF. The CDR3 bases are TGTGCCAGTAGTATCGGGCAGGTCAACTATGGCTACACCTTC.

J is TRBJ1-1 and V is TRBV6-5; no definite D call. This CDR3 has 11 amino acids. Trimming took 7 bases from V and 8 from J, leaving 11 bases between them. Germline assignment: CDR1 MNHEY and CDR2 SVGAGI. The CDR3 region is CASNGPAEAFF. In nucleotides, the CDR3 is TGTGCCAGCAACGGGCCAGCCGAAGCTTTCTTT.

CDR3 in amino acids: CASSLKGTETQYF. The CDR3 DNA is TGTGCCAGCAGCTTAAAAGGGACGGAGACCCAGTACTTC. This sequence joins TRBV7-2 and TRBJ2-5; the D gene could be TRBD1 or TRBD2 (5 bases each). V lost 2 bases and J lost 5, with 9 bases in between. The CDR3 covers 13 residues. Germline lookup yields CDR1 SGHTA and CDR2 FQGNSA.

The V gene is TRBV7-9, the J gene TRBJ2-7; 7 nucleotides line up with TRBD2. Germline CDR1 SEHNR, CDR2 FQNEAQ (reference sequence). This CDR3 comprises 14 residues. V shed 5 bases and J 3 bases; nucleotides not matched to a gene: 7. The CDR3 nucleotides read TGTGCCAGCAGCGGGGGGAGGGATTACTACGAGCAGTACTTC. It yields the protein CASSGGRDYYEQYF.

This clone was found a few times. The genes are TRBV5-1 and TRBJ2-3; 7 bases line up with TRBD2. The trim removed 4 bases at V and 2 bases at J, leaving 7 bases unmatched. This CDR3 has 15 residues. Germline CDR1 is SGHRS and CDR2 is YFSETQ. The CDR3 sequence: CASSPRLAVTDTQYF. As DNA, the CDR3 is TGCGCCAGCAGCCCCCGGCTAGCGGTCACAGATACGCAGTATTTT.